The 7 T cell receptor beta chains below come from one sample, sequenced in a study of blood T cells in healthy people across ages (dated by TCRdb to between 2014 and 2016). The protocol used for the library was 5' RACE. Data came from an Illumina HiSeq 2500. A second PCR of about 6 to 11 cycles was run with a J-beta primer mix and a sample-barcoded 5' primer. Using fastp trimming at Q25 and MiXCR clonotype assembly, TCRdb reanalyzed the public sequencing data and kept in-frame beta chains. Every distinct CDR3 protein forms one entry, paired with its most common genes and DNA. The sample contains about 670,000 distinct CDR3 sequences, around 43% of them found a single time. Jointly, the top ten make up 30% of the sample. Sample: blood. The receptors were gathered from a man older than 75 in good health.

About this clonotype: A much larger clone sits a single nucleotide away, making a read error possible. This CDR3 is CASSWSGVQPQHF. The CDR3 DNA sequence: TGCGCCAGCAGCTGGAGTGGTGTTCAGCCCCAGCATTTT. The chain couples TRBV5-1 to TRBJ1-5; D is undetermined. CDR1 SGHRS and CDR2 YFSETQ come from the germline V gene. The CDR3 covers 13 residues. Trimming left V 3 bases short and J 6 bases short, with 10 bases between.

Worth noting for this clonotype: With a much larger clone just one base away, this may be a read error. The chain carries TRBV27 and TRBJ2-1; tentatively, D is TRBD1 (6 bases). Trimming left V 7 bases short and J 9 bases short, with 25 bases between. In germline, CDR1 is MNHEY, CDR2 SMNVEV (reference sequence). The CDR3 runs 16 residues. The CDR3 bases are TGTGCCAGCACCATACTAGTGGGGGCCGGCCCTCGTGAGCAGTTCTTC. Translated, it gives CASTILVGAGPREQFF.

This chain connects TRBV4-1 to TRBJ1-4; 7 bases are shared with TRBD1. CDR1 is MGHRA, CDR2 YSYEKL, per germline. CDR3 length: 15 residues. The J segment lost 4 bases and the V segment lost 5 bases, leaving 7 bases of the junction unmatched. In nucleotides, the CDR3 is TGCGCCAGCAGCTTCCGGGACAGCAGTAATGAAAAACTGTTTTTT. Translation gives CASSFRDSSNEKLFF.

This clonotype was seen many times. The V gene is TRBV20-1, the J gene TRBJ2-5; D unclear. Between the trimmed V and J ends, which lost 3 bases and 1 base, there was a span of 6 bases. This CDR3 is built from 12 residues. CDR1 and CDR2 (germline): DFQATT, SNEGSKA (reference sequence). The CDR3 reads CSARAGQETQYF. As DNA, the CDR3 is TGCAGTGCTAGGGCAGGCCAAGAGACCCAGTACTTC.

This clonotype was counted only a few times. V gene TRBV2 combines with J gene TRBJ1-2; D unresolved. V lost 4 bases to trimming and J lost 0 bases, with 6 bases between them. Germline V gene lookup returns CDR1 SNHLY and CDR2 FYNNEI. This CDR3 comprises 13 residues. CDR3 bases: TGTGCCAGCAGTGGCCAGTCTAACTATGGCTACACCTTC. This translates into CASSGQSNYGYTF.

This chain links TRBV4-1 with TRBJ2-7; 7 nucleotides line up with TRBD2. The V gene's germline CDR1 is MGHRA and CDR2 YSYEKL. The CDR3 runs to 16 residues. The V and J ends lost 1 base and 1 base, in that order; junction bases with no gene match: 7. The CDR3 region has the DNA TGCGCCAGCAGCCAAGCCTCCCAGCGGGGATCCTACGAGCAGTACTTC. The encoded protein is CASSQASQRGSYEQYF.

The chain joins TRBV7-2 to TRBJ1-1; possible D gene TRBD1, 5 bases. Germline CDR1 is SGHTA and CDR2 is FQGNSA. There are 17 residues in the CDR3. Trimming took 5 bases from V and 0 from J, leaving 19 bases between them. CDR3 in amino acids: CASSQDKVDPMNTEAFF. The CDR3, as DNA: TGTGCCAGCAGCCAGGACAAGGTGGATCCAATGAACACTGAAGCTTTCTTT.